This TCR beta chain was captured by sequencing in a study of blood T cell repertoires in COVID-19. Study in general: COVID-19 samples from acute and convalescent phases originated in the United States, Italy and Spain.

Trimming took off 4 bases at V and 3 bases at J, with 16 bases between the two ends. CDR1 is LNHDA and CDR2 is SQIVND in the germline V gene (reference sequence). The CDR3 is 15 residues long. TCRdb's copy holds only in-frame clones and misses some; the assay was immunoSEQ multiplex PCR. The sample lists around 67,000 clones, approximately 87% occurring once. Sequenced sample: peripheral blood. This receptor was obtained from a man over 45 with active COVID-19. V gene TRBV19 combines with J gene TRBJ2-7; D is unresolved. CDR3: CASSTRPGSGYEQYF. As DNA, the CDR3 is TGTGCCAGTAGTACGAGACCCGGGTCGGGCTACGAGCAGTACTTC.